This T cell receptor (beta chain) stems from a study of blood T cells in healthy people across ages. Findings and limits, study-wide: The diversity estimates, figures obtained from one million T cells, were considered underestimates. Per million T cells, the diversity of TCR beta decreased roughly linearly as age advanced.

The CDR3 extends over 17 amino acids. CDR1 MNHEY and CDR2 SMNVEV come from the germline V gene (reference sequence). With V trimmed by 1 base and J by 3 bases, 10 bases remained unmatched. The sample holds many counts of this clonotype. Its antigen remains unidentified. A sample-barcoded 5' primer and a J-beta primer mix were used in a second PCR of roughly 6 to 12 cycles. Using its own MiXCR run on the 5' RACE reads, TCRdb lists one record per CDR3 protein. Among 750,000 to 1,000,000 distinct CDR3 sequences listed, around 29% were seen once. These data were also filed under a second study, of T cells of mothers and their children. That paper states: Both sample barcodes and 2-4 random nucleotides came from the M1S primer of the second PCR. Every mother supplied over 9 million TCR beta CDR3 reads and every child 2.5 million to 3.5 million.

Material: blood. This TCR was recovered from a woman in her thirties or forties in good health. V is TRBV27 and J is TRBJ2-3, with 7 bases that match TRBD1. The CDR3 spells CASSLFYPGQTTDTQYF. As DNA, the CDR3 is TGTGCCAGCAGTTTATTCTACCCGGGACAGACTACAGATACGCAGTATTTT.